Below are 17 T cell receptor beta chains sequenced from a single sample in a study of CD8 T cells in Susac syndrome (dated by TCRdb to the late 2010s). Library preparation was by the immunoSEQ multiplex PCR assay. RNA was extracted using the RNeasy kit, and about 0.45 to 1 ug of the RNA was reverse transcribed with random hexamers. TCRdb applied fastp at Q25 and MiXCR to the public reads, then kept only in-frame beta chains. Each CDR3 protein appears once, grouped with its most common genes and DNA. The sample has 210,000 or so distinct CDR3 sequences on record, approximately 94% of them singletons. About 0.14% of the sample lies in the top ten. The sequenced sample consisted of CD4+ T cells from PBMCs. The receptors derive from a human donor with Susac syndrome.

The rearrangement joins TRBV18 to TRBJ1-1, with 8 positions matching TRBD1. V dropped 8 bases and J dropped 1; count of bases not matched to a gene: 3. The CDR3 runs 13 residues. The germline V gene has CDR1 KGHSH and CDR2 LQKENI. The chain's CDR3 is CASTGQGNTEAFF. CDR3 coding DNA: TGTGCCAGCACTGGACAGGGGAACACTGAAGCTTTCTTT.

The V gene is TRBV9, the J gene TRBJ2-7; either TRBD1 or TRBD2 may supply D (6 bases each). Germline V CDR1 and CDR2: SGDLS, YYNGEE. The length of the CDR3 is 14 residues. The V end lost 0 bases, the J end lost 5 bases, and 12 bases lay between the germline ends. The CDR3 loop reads CASSVDPGEDEQYF. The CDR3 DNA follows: TGTGCCAGCAGCGTAGATCCAGGGGAGGACGAGCAGTACTTC. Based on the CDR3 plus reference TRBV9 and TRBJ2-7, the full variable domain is DSGVTQTPKHLITATGQRVTLRCSPRSGDLSVYWYQQSLDQGLQFLIQYYNGEERAKGNILERFSAQQFPDLHSELNLSSLELGDSALYFCASSVDPGEDEQYFGPGTRLTVT.

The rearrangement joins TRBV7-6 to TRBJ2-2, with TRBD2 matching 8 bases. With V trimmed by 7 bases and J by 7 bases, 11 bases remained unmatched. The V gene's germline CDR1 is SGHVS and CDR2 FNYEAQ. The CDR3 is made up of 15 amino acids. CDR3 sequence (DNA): TGTGCCAGCACTACACTGTCGGGGGGGCACGGGGAGCTGTTTTTT. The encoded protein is CASTTLSGGHGELFF.

As DNA, the CDR3 is TGTGCCAGCAGCCAAACCCATGGGGCTAGGGAAGCTTTCTTT. It encodes CASSQTHGAREAFF. The J gene is TRBJ1-1, the V gene TRBV3-1; perhaps TRBD1 as D (5 bases). CDR1 is LGHDT and CDR2 is YNNKEL in the germline V gene (reference sequence). V dropped 2 bases and J dropped 8 bases, with 15 bases sitting between them. The CDR3 consists of 14 residues.

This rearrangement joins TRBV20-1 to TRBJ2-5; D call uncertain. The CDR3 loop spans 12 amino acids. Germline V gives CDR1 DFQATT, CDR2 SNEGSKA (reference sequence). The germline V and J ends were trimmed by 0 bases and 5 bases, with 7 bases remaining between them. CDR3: CSARDAGETQYF. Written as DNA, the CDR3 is TGCAGTGCTAGAGATGCCGGGGAGACCCAGTACTTC.

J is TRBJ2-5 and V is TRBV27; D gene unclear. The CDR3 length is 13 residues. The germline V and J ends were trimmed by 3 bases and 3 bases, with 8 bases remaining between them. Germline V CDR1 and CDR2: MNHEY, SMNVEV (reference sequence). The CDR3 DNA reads TGTGCCAGCAGTTTTGGGTATGAAGAGACCCAGTACTTC. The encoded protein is CASSFGYEETQYF.

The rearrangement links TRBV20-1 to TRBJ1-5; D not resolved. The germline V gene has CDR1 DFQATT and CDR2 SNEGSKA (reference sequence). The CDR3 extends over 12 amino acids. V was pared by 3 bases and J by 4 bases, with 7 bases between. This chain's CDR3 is CSASSRNQPQHF. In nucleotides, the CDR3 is TGCAGTGCTAGCTCAAGGAATCAGCCCCAGCATTTT.

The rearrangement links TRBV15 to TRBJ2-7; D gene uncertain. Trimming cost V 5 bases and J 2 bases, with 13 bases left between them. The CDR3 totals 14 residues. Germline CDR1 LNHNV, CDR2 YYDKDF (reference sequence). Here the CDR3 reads CATSVDPGPYEQYF. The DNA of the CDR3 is TGTGCCACCAGCGTCGACCCTGGCCCCTACGAGCAGTACTTC.

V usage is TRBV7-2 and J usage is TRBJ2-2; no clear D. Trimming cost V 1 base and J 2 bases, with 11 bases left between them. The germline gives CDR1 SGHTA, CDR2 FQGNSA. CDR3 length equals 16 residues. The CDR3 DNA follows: TGTGCCAGCAGCTTAGATGGCGCGGATAACACCGGGGAGCTGTTTTTT. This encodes CASSLDGADNTGELFF.

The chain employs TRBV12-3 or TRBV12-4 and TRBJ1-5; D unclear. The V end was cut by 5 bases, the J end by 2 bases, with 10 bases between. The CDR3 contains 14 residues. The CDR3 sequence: CASSPSGGNQPQHF. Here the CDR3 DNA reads TGTGCCAGCAGTCCTAGCGGGGGCAATCAGCCCCAGCATTTT.

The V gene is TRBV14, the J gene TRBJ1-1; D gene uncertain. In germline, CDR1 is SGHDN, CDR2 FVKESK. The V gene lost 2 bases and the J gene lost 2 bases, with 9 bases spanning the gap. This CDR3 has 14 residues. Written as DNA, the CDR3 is TGTGCCAGCAGCCAAAATACGGGAAACACTGAAGCTTTCTTT. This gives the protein CASSQNTGNTEAFF. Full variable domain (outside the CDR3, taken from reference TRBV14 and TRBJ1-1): EAGVTQFPSHSVIEKGQTVTLRCDPISGHDNLYWYRRVMGKEIKFLLHFVKESKQDESGMPNNRFLAERTGGTYSTLKVQPAELEDSGVYFCASSQNTGNTEAFFGQGTRLTVV.

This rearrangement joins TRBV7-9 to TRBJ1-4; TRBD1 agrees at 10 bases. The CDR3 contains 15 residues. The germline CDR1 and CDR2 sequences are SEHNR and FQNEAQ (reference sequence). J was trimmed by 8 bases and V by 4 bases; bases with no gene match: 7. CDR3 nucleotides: TGTGCCAGCAGCTCCCCCCGGGACAGGGGCGAAAAACTGTTTTTT. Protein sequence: CASSSPRDRGEKLFF.

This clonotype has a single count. This chain's CDR3 is CASSQVRGGTDGNTIYF. CDR3 in DNA: TGCGCCAGCAGCCAGGTCCGGGGGGGCACCGACGGAAACACCATATATTTT. The chain is built from TRBV4-1 and TRBJ1-3; D might be TRBD1 (6 bases). The CDR3 has 17 amino acids. Germline CDR1 reads MGHRA; CDR2 reads YSYEKL. Trimming took 3 bases from V and 4 from J, leaving 19 bases between them.

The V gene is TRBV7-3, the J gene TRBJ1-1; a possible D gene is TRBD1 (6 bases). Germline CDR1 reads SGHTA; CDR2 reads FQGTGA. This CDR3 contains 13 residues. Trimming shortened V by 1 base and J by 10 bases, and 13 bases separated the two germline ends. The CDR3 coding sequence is TGTGCCAGCAGCTTAAGGGGCCGGGACACAGCTTTCTTT. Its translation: CASSLRGRDTAFF.

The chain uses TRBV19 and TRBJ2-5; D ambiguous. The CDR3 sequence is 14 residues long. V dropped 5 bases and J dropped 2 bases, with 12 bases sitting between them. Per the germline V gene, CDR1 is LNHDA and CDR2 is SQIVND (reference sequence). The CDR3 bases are TGTGCCAGTAGTCGTTTCGCGGTTCAAGAGACCCAGTACTTC. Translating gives CASSRFAVQETQYF.

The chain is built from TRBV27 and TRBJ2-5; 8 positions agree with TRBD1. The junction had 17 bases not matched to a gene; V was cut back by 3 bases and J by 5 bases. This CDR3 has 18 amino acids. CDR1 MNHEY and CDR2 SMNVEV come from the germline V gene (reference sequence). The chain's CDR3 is CASSFSPRAGTGGETQYF. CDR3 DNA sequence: TGTGCCAGCAGTTTTTCCCCTCGAGCCGGGACAGGAGGGGAGACCCAGTACTTC.

As DNA, the CDR3 is TGTGCCAGCAGCTCCTTACTGGGAAGCAATCAGCCCCAGCATTTT. Amino acids: CASSSLLGSNQPQHF. The rearrangement joins TRBV6-2 or TRBV6-3 to TRBJ1-5; no definite D call. CDR1 is MNHEY, CDR2 SVGEGT, per germline. Trimming shortened V by 6 bases and J by 1 base, and 13 bases separated the two germline ends. This CDR3 is 15 amino acids long.